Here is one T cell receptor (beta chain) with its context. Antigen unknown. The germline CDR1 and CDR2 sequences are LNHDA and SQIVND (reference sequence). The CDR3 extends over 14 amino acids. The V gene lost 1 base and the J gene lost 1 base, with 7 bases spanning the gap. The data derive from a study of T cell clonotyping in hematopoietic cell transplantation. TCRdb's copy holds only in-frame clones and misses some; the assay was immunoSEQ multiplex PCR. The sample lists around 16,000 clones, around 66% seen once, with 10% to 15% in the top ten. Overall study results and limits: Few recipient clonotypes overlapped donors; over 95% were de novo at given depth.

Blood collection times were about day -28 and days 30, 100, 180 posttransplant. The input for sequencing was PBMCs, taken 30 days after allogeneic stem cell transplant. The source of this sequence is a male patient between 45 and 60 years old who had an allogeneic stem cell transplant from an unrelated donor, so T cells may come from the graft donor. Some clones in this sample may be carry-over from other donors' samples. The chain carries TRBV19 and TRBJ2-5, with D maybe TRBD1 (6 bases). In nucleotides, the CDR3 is TGTGCCAGTAGTATAGGACAGGTCCAAGAGACCCAGTACTTC. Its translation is CASSIGQVQETQYF.